This T cell receptor beta chain was documented in a study of spatial heterogeneity in lung cancer. Specified time point: blood at routine non-recurrence follow-up after resection. Sequencing of whole RNA from tumor, nontumor lung or frozen PBMC involved no sorting. MiXCR was run by TCRdb on the 5' RACE reads, yielding one entry per CDR3 protein. The data contain some 54,000 distinct CDR3 sequences, around 7.7% of them singletons. This clonotype was found many times. The sequence derives from a female donor with early-stage non-small cell lung cancer. The input for sequencing was PBMCs, taken at follow-up.

CDR3 in amino acids: CASSLGAGASYEQYF. The CDR3 coding sequence is TGTGCCAGCAGCTTAGGGGCTGGGGCCTCCTACGAGCAGTACTTC. This chain uses TRBV7-2 with TRBJ2-7, with TRBD1 as a possible D gene (5 bases). The germline V and J ends were trimmed by 1 base and 0 bases, with 10 bases remaining between them. CDR1 is SGHTA, CDR2 FQGNSA, per germline. The length of the CDR3 is 15 residues.